These T cell receptor beta chains were read from a single sample in a study of cytomegalovirus exposure and HLA in healthy donors. Assay used: immunoSEQ multiplex PCR; TCRdb lists only in-frame clones, some missing. Of about 44,000 clones in the sample, roughly 93% were seen once. The sequenced sample consisted of PBMCs. The origin of the receptors is a woman between 18 and 29 years old in good health and CMV-seronegative. The CDR3 runs from the conserved cysteine through the conserved F or W. D genes are given only for firm matches. Where a row states a size, it is once, few, many or the class of an expanded clone; other rows omit it.

clone_size: once
v_call: TRBV5-1
d_call: NA
j_call: TRBJ1-6
cdr3_nt: TGCGCCAGCAGCTTGTGGGGAGGAATGGATTCACCCCTCCACTTT
cdr3_aa: CASSLWGGMDSPLHF

clone_size: NA
v_call: TRBV5-1
d_call: TRBD2
j_call: TRBJ2-7
cdr3_nt: TGCGCCAGCAGCTACGGACTAGCGGACTCCTACGAGCAGTACTTC
cdr3_aa: CASSYGLADSYEQYF

clone_size: NA
v_call: TRBV28
d_call: TRBD2
j_call: TRBJ2-7
cdr3_nt: TGTGCCAGCAGTTCGGGACGAGGGACTAGCGGGATCTACGAGCAGTACTTC
cdr3_aa: CASSSGRGTSGIYEQYF

clone_size: NA
v_call: TRBV7-2
d_call: NA
j_call: TRBJ1-5
cdr3_nt: TGTGCCAGCAGCACCATTGGAGGGAGCAATCAGCCCCAGCATTTT
cdr3_aa: CASSTIGGSNQPQHF

clone_size: once
v_call: TRBV27
d_call: TRBD1
j_call: TRBJ1-2
cdr3_nt: TGTGCCAGCAGACAAACAGGGGGCATCTATGGCTACACCTTC
cdr3_aa: CASRQTGGIYGYTF

clone_size: once
v_call: TRBV6-6
d_call: TRBD2
j_call: TRBJ2-5
cdr3_nt: TGTGCCAGCAGTCCCCGGGAGGGGGAGACCCAGTACTTC
cdr3_aa: CASSPREGETQYF

clone_size: NA
v_call: TRBV29-1
d_call: TRBD1
j_call: TRBJ1-1
cdr3_nt: TGCAGCGCCCCAAGACAGGGGGCAGGATCGGGAACTGAAGCTTTCTTT
cdr3_aa: CSAPRQGAGSGTEAFF

clone_size: NA
v_call: TRBV9
d_call: NA
j_call: TRBJ1-2
cdr3_nt: TGTGCCAGCAGCGTAGACCAACAGGGTGGCTACACCTTC
cdr3_aa: CASSVDQQGGYTF

clone_size: NA
v_call: TRBV6-1
d_call: TRBD1
j_call: TRBJ2-5
cdr3_nt: TGTGCCAGCAGTGACAGGGGGCTTAAGGAGACCCAGTACTTC
cdr3_aa: CASSDRGLKETQYF

clone_size: medium-sized
v_call: TRBV27
d_call: TRBD2
j_call: TRBJ2-7
cdr3_nt: TGTGCCAGCAGTTTATCACCTAGCGGGGACTACGAGCAGTACTTC
cdr3_aa: CASSLSPSGDYEQYF

clone_size: NA
v_call: TRBV5-1
d_call: TRBD1
j_call: TRBJ2-1
cdr3_nt: TGCGCCAGCAGCTTGGGGGGACAGGTGTACAATGAGCAGTTCTTC
cdr3_aa: CASSLGGQVYNEQFF

clone_size: NA
v_call: TRBV2
d_call: NA
j_call: TRBJ1-5
cdr3_nt: TGTGCCAGCAGCCGGGGAGGTTACCAGCCCCAGCATTTT
cdr3_aa: CASSRGGYQPQHF

clone_size: NA
v_call: TRBV5-1
d_call: TRBD2
j_call: TRBJ2-5
cdr3_nt: TGCGCCAGCAGCTTGAACCCTAGCGGGGGTGTAGGAGAGACCCAGTACTTC
cdr3_aa: CASSLNPSGGVGETQYF

clone_size: NA
v_call: TRBV6-1
d_call: NA
j_call: TRBJ2-3
cdr3_nt: TGTGCCAGCAGAACCAGGGGAAGGAGCACAGATACGCAGTATTTT
cdr3_aa: CASRTRGRSTDTQYF

clone_size: NA
v_call: TRBV5-1
d_call: TRBD1
j_call: TRBJ1-5
cdr3_nt: TGCGCCAGCAGCTTGGGGGCAGGGGGAAATCAGCCCCAGCATTTT
cdr3_aa: CASSLGAGGNQPQHF

clone_size: NA
v_call: TRBV5-6
d_call: TRBD2
j_call: TRBJ2-3
cdr3_nt: TGTGCCAGCAGTACCGAATTGACTAGCGGGACAGATACGCAGTATTTT
cdr3_aa: CASSTELTSGTDTQYF

clone_size: few
v_call: TRBV6-4
d_call: TRBD1
j_call: TRBJ2-2
cdr3_nt: TGTGCCAGCAGTGATACAGGGGTGACCGGGGAGCTGTTTTTT
cdr3_aa: CASSDTGVTGELFF

clone_size: once
v_call: TRBV2
d_call: TRBD1
j_call: TRBJ1-1
cdr3_nt: TGTGCCAGCATTACCACGGGACAGGGTGGGGAAGCTTTCTTT
cdr3_aa: CASITTGQGGEAFF

clone_size: NA
v_call: TRBV4-1
d_call: TRBD2
j_call: TRBJ2-7
cdr3_nt: TGCGCCAGCAGCCATCGACTAGCGGGAGGGCCTCGCTACGAGCAGTACTTC
cdr3_aa: CASSHRLAGGPRYEQYF

clone_size: NA
v_call: TRBV28
d_call: TRBD1
j_call: TRBJ1-1
cdr3_nt: TGTGCCAGCAGTTCAGAGGGGGCGAAGACTGAAGCTTTCTTT
cdr3_aa: CASSSEGAKTEAFF

clone_size: NA
v_call: TRBV29-1
d_call: NA
j_call: TRBJ1-1
cdr3_nt: TGCAGCGTTGCCGGGCCAGGGACTGAAGCTTTCTTT
cdr3_aa: CSVAGPGTEAFF

clone_size: NA
v_call: TRBV27
d_call: TRBD2
j_call: TRBJ2-3
cdr3_nt: TGTGCCAGCAGTTTACTTAGCGGGGGTCAACCAGATACGCAGTATTTT
cdr3_aa: CASSLLSGGQPDTQYF

clone_size: NA
v_call: TRBV6-6
d_call: TRBD2
j_call: TRBJ2-1
cdr3_nt: TGTGCCAGCAGTTACTCGAGACTAGCAAGCAATGAGCAGTTCTTC
cdr3_aa: CASSYSRLASNEQFF

clone_size: once
v_call: TRBV11-1
d_call: NA
j_call: TRBJ1-1
cdr3_nt: TGTGCCAGCAGCTTAGTGGGGGGGAGCACTGAAGCTTTCTTT
cdr3_aa: CASSLVGGSTEAFF

clone_size: NA
v_call: TRBV9
d_call: NA
j_call: TRBJ1-4
cdr3_nt: TGTGCCAGCAGCGTAGGCACAGTTTATAATGAAAAACTGTTTTTT
cdr3_aa: CASSVGTVYNEKLFF

clone_size: once
v_call: TRBV5-1
d_call: TRBD2
j_call: TRBJ2-3
cdr3_nt: TGCGCCAGCAGCTCGGGCGGGGGGTTCACAGATACGCAGTATTTT
cdr3_aa: CASSSGGGFTDTQYF

clone_size: few
v_call: TRBV6-1
d_call: TRBD1
j_call: TRBJ2-3
cdr3_nt: TGTGCCAGCAGTGCCCAGACAGGGGGATCAGATACGCAGTATTTT
cdr3_aa: CASSAQTGGSDTQYF

clone_size: NA
v_call: TRBV6-5
d_call: NA
j_call: TRBJ2-7
cdr3_nt: TGTGCCAGCAGTTACCACCTACCCACCTACGAGCAGTACTTC
cdr3_aa: CASSYHLPTYEQYF

clone_size: NA
v_call: TRBV27
d_call: NA
j_call: TRBJ1-2
cdr3_nt: TGTGCCAGCAGTCCTCTGGACAGACGGTACTATGGCTACACCTTC
cdr3_aa: CASSPLDRRYYGYTF

clone_size: NA
v_call: TRBV28
d_call: NA
j_call: TRBJ2-3
cdr3_nt: TGTGCCAGCAGTTTTCAGGGCGCTAGCACAGATACGCAGTATTTT
cdr3_aa: CASSFQGASTDTQYF

clone_size: NA
v_call: TRBV5-8
d_call: NA
j_call: TRBJ2-7
cdr3_nt: TGTGCCAGCAGCTTCACCCCGGCAGGGCTGGACGAGCAGTACTTC
cdr3_aa: CASSFTPAGLDEQYF

clone_size: NA
v_call: TRBV6-4
d_call: TRBD1
j_call: TRBJ2-6
cdr3_nt: TGTGCCAGCAGCCCGACGACAGGGGTCGGGGCCAACGTCCTGACTTTC
cdr3_aa: CASSPTTGVGANVLTF

clone_size: once
v_call: TRBV27
d_call: TRBD1
j_call: TRBJ1-2
cdr3_nt: TGTGCCAGCAGTTTCGGGGCAGGGGGCTCTGGCTACACCTTC
cdr3_aa: CASSFGAGGSGYTF

clone_size: NA
v_call: TRBV27
d_call: NA
j_call: TRBJ2-3
cdr3_nt: TGTGCCGGGGGGAGGAGCAAGGCAGATACGCAGTATTTT
cdr3_aa: CAGGRSKADTQYF

clone_size: NA
v_call: TRBV10-3
d_call: NA
j_call: TRBJ2-7
cdr3_nt: TGTGCCATCAGCGACGTGAGGGAAGGGACCTACGAGCAGTACTTC
cdr3_aa: CAISDVREGTYEQYF

clone_size: NA
v_call: TRBV6-5
d_call: TRBD1
j_call: TRBJ1-4
cdr3_nt: TGTGCCAGCAGTCTATGGGACAGGGCGAAAAAACTGTTTTTT
cdr3_aa: CASSLWDRAKKLFF

clone_size: NA
v_call: TRBV5-4
d_call: NA
j_call: TRBJ2-7
cdr3_nt: TGTGCCAGCAGGGCTCAGGGTTCCTACGAGCAGTACTTC
cdr3_aa: CASRAQGSYEQYF

clone_size: NA
v_call: TRBV6-4
d_call: TRBD1
j_call: TRBJ1-2
cdr3_nt: TGTGCCAGCAGTGAAAGGGGGCCAAACTATGGCTACACCTTC
cdr3_aa: CASSERGPNYGYTF

clone_size: NA
v_call: TRBV11-1
d_call: NA
j_call: TRBJ1-1
cdr3_nt: TGTGCCAGCAGCTCTGGGACATCCCCGATCAAAATAAACACTGAAGCTTTCTTT
cdr3_aa: CASSSGTSPIKINTEAFF

clone_size: NA
v_call: TRBV28
d_call: NA
j_call: TRBJ2-7
cdr3_nt: TGTGCCAGCAGAGAGGCCACCTACGAGCAGTACTTC
cdr3_aa: CASREATYEQYF

clone_size: NA
v_call: TRBV19
d_call: TRBD1
j_call: TRBJ2-1
cdr3_nt: TGTGCCAGCGGACCACCGACAGGGTCTAAGCAGTTCTTC
cdr3_aa: CASGPPTGSKQFF

clone_size: NA
v_call: TRBV5-1
d_call: TRBD1
j_call: TRBJ1-1
cdr3_nt: TGCGCCAGCAGCTTAAGGACAGGGGGCTACACTGAAGCTTTCTTT
cdr3_aa: CASSLRTGGYTEAFF

clone_size: NA
v_call: TRBV7-9
d_call: NA
j_call: TRBJ1-6
cdr3_nt: TGTGCCAGCAGCTTAGCAGGGGCCGGATCACCCCTCCACTTT
cdr3_aa: CASSLAGAGSPLHF

clone_size: NA
v_call: TRBV15
d_call: TRBD2
j_call: TRBJ2-5
cdr3_nt: TGTGCCACCAGCAGAGATTACCAGCGGGGGGGGCGCGAGACCCAGTACTTC
cdr3_aa: CATSRDYQRGGRETQYF

clone_size: NA
v_call: TRBV9
d_call: NA
j_call: TRBJ1-2
cdr3_nt: TGTGCCAGCAGCGTATACGGGGTTACTGGCTACACCTTC
cdr3_aa: CASSVYGVTGYTF

clone_size: NA
v_call: TRBV2
d_call: TRBD1
j_call: TRBJ1-5
cdr3_nt: TGTGCCAGCAGCGGGACAGGAGATAGCAATCAGCCCCAGCATTTT
cdr3_aa: CASSGTGDSNQPQHF

clone_size: NA
v_call: TRBV19
d_call: NA
j_call: TRBJ2-7
cdr3_nt: TGTGCCAGTAGTACTAGTCACTCCTACGAGCAGTACTTC
cdr3_aa: CASSTSHSYEQYF

clone_size: NA
v_call: TRBV28
d_call: NA
j_call: TRBJ1-2
cdr3_nt: TGTGCCAGCAGTTTAAGATCCCCTAGCGCAGGGTATGGCTACACCTTC
cdr3_aa: CASSLRSPSAGYGYTF

clone_size: NA
v_call: TRBV11-2
d_call: NA
j_call: TRBJ2-3
cdr3_nt: TGTGCCAGCAGCCCCCTAGCAATTAGCACAGATACGCAGTATTTT
cdr3_aa: CASSPLAISTDTQYF

clone_size: NA
v_call: TRBV28
d_call: TRBD1
j_call: TRBJ1-1
cdr3_nt: TGTGCCAGCAGTCCTGGGACAGAGTGGGCCACTGAAGCTTTCTTT
cdr3_aa: CASSPGTEWATEAFF

clone_size: NA
v_call: TRBV28
d_call: NA
j_call: TRBJ2-3
cdr3_nt: TGTGCCAGCAGTTTTTTAGGAAGACTCGGCACAGATACGCAGTATTTT
cdr3_aa: CASSFLGRLGTDTQYF

clone_size: NA
v_call: TRBV4-1
d_call: NA
j_call: TRBJ2-7
cdr3_nt: TGCGCCAGCAGCCAGGAATTTCCCAGCCTCTCAGGGGAGCAGTACTTC
cdr3_aa: CASSQEFPSLSGEQYF

clone_size: NA
v_call: TRBV28
d_call: TRBD1
j_call: TRBJ1-4
cdr3_nt: TGTGCCAGCAGTCTACAGGGGCTCAATGAAAAACTGTTTTTT
cdr3_aa: CASSLQGLNEKLFF

clone_size: NA
v_call: TRBV6-5
d_call: NA
j_call: TRBJ2-5
cdr3_nt: TGTGCCAGCAGCCGTGGACTGCAAGAGACCCAGTACTTC
cdr3_aa: CASSRGLQETQYF

clone_size: once
v_call: TRBV5-8
d_call: TRBD1
j_call: TRBJ2-1
cdr3_nt: TGTGCCAGCAGTCGGGGGACAGGGGGGACCAATGAGCAGTTCTTC
cdr3_aa: CASSRGTGGTNEQFF

clone_size: NA
v_call: TRBV18
d_call: NA
j_call: TRBJ2-2
cdr3_nt: TGTGCCAGCTCATCCACCTCCGGGACACCAAACACCGGGGAGCTGTTTTTT
cdr3_aa: CASSSTSGTPNTGELFF

clone_size: NA
v_call: TRBV18
d_call: TRBD1
j_call: TRBJ1-2
cdr3_nt: TGTGCCAGCTCACCACAGGGACAGGGCTATGGCTACACCTTC
cdr3_aa: CASSPQGQGYGYTF

clone_size: once
v_call: TRBV27
d_call: TRBD1
j_call: TRBJ1-5
cdr3_nt: TGTGCCAGCAGTCTAAGACAGGGGGTTGATCAGCCCCAGCATTTT
cdr3_aa: CASSLRQGVDQPQHF

clone_size: NA
v_call: TRBV19
d_call: NA
j_call: TRBJ1-1
cdr3_nt: TGTGCCAGTAGACTATCCGTTCGGGGGGAGAACACTGAAGCTTTCTTT
cdr3_aa: CASRLSVRGENTEAFF

clone_size: NA
v_call: TRBV28
d_call: NA
j_call: TRBJ1-5
cdr3_nt: TGTGCCAGCAGTATAGACACCTATAGCAATCAGCCCCAGCATTTT
cdr3_aa: CASSIDTYSNQPQHF